The clone carrying this TCR beta chain has a single count. Its antigen is unidentified. One end of the junction does not line up with germline, which may come from a read error. This sample stems from a study of radiotherapy plus CTLA-4 blockade in lung cancer. Whole-study context: Disease control was achieved by roughly 32% of patients, and objective responses by about 19%. Notes on the study in general: Reportedly, early blood T cell clone dynamics best predicted response, with interferon-beta. TCR clones originating in tumors grew in number in blood after radiotherapy plus ipilimumab.

Assay used: immunoSEQ multiplex PCR; TCRdb lists only in-frame clones, some missing. The repertoire holds roughly 86,000 clones, roughly four fifths seen once, with roughly 0.8% in the top ten. Participants had chemo-refractory metastatic non-small-cell lung cancer and were treated with focal radiation plus ipilimumab CTLA-4 blockade. CDR1 LNHNV and CDR2 YYDKDF come from the germline V gene (reference sequence). The CDR3 totals 14 residues. The sequence was obtained from a human donor with non-small cell lung cancer who had stable disease on radiotherapy plus ipilimumab. Sequencing used peripheral blood, obtained from a patient treated with radiotherapy plus ipilimumab. The chain links TRBV15 to TRBJ1-5; no definite D call. The chain's CDR3 is CAISRERGNQPQHF. The CDR3 DNA is TGTGCCATCAGCAGAGAAAGGGGCAATCAGCCCCAGCATTTT.